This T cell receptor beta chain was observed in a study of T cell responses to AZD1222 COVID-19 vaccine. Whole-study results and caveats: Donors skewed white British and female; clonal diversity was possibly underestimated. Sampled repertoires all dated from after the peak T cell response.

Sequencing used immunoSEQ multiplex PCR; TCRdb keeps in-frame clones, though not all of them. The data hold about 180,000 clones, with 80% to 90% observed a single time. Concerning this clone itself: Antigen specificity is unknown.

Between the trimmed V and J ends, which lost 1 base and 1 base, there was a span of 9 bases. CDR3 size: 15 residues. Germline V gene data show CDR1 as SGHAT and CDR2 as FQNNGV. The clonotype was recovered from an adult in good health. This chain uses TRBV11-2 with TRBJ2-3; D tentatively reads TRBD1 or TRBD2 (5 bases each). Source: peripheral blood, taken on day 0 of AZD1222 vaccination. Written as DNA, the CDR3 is TGTGCCAGCAGCTTAGTTGGGGGAGGCACAGATACGCAGTATTTT. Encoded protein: CASSLVGGGTDTQYF.